Described below is a single TCR beta chain sequence and its context. The sample originates from a study of blood T cell repertoires in COVID-19. Study details: The study drew acute and convalescent COVID-19 samples from the United States, Italy and Spain.

Original handling: Reference gene primers were amplified, and this amplification served to estimate nucleated cell counts. Some clones are missing from TCRdb's copy, which holds only in-frame ones; the method was immunoSEQ multiplex PCR. The V and J calls and the clone size are those of that table, but D and trimming were determined from the DNA. Of fewer than 150,000 clones listed, 75% to 90% are singletons. Material: peripheral blood. The sequence was obtained from a woman aged 80 or over with acute or convalescent COVID-19.

The CDR3 loop reads CASSFLGSAQGGNGYTF. The CDR3 nucleotides read TGTGCCAGCAGTTTCCTGGGATCGGCGCAGGGGGGTAATGGCTACACCTTC. This chain joins TRBV27 and TRBJ1-2; 7 positions match TRBD1. The V gene end was trimmed by 3 bases and the J gene end by 6 bases; junction bases not matched to a gene: 16. This CDR3 region has 17 residues. CDR1 is MNHEY, CDR2 SMNVEV, per germline (reference sequence).